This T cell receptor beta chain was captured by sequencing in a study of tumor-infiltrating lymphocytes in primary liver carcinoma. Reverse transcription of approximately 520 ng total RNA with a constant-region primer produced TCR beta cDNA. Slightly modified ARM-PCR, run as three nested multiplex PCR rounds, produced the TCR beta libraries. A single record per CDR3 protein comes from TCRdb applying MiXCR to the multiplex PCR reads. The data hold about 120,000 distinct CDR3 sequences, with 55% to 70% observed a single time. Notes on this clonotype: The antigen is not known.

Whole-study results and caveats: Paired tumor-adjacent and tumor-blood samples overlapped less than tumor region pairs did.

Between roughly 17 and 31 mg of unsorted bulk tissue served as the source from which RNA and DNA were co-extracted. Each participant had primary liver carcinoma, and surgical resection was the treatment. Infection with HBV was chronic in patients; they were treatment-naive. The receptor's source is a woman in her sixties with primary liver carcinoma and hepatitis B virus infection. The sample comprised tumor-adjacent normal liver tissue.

The CDR3 loop is CASSFNRGRNGHFF. In DNA form, the CDR3 reads TGTGCCAGCAGCTTCAACAGGGGTCGGAATGGGCACTTCTTC. The chain combines TRBV12-1 with TRBJ2-1; whether TRBD1, the table's D call, matches the DNA was not checked. TRBV12-1 is noted as a pseudogene. This CDR3 has 14 amino acids.